This section outlines one TCR beta chain sequence together with its context. The target antigen is unknown. These data originate in a study of cytomegalovirus exposure and HLA in healthy donors. Study-wide findings and caveats: Approximately 18,000 TCR beta sequences were associated with HLA alleles at 0.05 false discovery rate in a later analysis. Certain sequence variants were highly shared and formed a cluster, and this cluster was likely a sequencing artifact. Analyses of presence/absence relied on an assumption of roughly uniform sequencing depth across donors.

The length of the CDR3 is 16 residues. V was clipped by 3 bases and J by 0 bases, with 13 bases between them. Germline V lookup: CDR1 SGHDT, CDR2 YYEEEE. Primers for the PCR totalled 60 Vbeta and 13 Jbeta. The table came from immunoSEQ multiplex PCR; TCRdb's copy has only in-frame clones and leaves some out. Found here are 85,000 to 130,000 clones, roughly 75% of them singletons; the top ten hold around 1.5%. The sample taken for sequencing was PBMCs. The J gene is TRBJ1-5, the V gene TRBV5-6; D remains ambiguous. The receptor was isolated from a woman aged 40 to 50 in good health and CMV-seronegative. In DNA form, the CDR3 reads TGTGCCAGCAGCTCCTTTGGACTGAATAGCAATCAGCCCCAGCATTTT. Its protein is CASSSFGLNSNQPQHF.